This T cell receptor beta chain appears in the sequencing data of a study of tissue T cells after allogeneic stem cell transplantation. Findings of the study overall: Limitations included a small, clinically heterogeneous cohort and limited sampling depth. Tissue-detected TCR repertoire was only partly captured by blood and spleen T cells.

Concerning this clone: Its matching antigen is unknown. The genes and germline here are from mouse. The read stops 1 residue short of the end of the CDR3; the missing end is completed from the germline J gene.

Documented time point: mouse harvest day 7 after allogeneic transplant. Tail vein injection delivered 10^7 T-cell-depleted bone marrow cells and 10^6 splenic CD5+ T cells. Tissues came from B6→BALB/c major-mismatch GVHD mice at day 7 or 14. The germline V gene has CDR1 KGHTA and CDR2 FQNQQP. CDR3 length: 13 residues. Repertoires were generated with immunoSEQ multiplex PCR, while TCRdb's copy carries only in-frame clones and drops some. The table records under 7,500 clones, roughly 50% of them present only once. The chain carries TRBV23 and TRBJ2-1; the D segment call TRBD1 is taken from the table without a DNA check. The sequenced sample was gut tissue. This clonotype originated in a female BALB/c mouse given C57BL/6 T cells with graft-versus-host disease after an allogeneic hematopoietic cell transplant. Incomplete CDR3 DNA: TGCTCCAGCAGGCCGGGACAATATGCTGAGCAGTTC. It codes for CSSRPGQYAEQF. The full CDR3 protein is CSSRPGQYAEQFF.